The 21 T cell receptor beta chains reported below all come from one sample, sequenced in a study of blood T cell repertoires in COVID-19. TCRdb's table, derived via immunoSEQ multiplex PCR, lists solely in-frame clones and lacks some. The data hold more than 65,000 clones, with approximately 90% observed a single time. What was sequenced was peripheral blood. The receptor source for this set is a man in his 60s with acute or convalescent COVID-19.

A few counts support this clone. This chain's CDR3 is CASSQGAGGSYEQYF. In nucleotides, the CDR3 is TGTGCCAGCAGCCAAGGGGCAGGGGGTAGTTACGAGCAGTACTTC. This chain connects TRBV4-2 to TRBJ2-7; TRBD1 aligns across 7 bases. Trimming took 1 base from V and 4 from J; bases not matched to a gene: 7. Germline V gene lookup returns CDR1 LGHNA and CDR2 YNFKEQ. CDR3 length: 15 residues.

CDR3 amino acids: CASRSQGASNQPQHF. The CDR3 DNA is TGTGCCAGCAGGTCTCAGGGGGCAAGCAATCAGCCCCAGCATTTT. This chain uses TRBV6-5 with TRBJ1-5, with 8 nucleotides matching TRBD1. CDR3 length: 15 amino acids. Germline V CDR1 and CDR2: MNHEY, SVGAGI. V shed 6 bases and J 1 base; nucleotides not matched to a gene: 5.

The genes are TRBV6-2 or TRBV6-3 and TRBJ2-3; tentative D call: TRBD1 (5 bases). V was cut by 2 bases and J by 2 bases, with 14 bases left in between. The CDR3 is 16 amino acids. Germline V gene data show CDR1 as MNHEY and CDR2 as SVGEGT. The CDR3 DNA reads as TGTGCCAGCAGTTACCAGGGCCGCAGCTACACAGATACGCAGTATTTT. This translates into CASSYQGRSYTDTQYF.

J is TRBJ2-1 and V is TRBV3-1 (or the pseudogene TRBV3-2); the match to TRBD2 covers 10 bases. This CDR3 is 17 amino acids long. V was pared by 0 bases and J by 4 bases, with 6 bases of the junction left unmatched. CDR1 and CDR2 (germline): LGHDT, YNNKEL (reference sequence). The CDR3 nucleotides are TGTGCCAGCAGCCAAGATTCGAGCGGGGGGGCTTACAATGAGCAGTTCTTC. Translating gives CASSQDSSGGAYNEQFF.

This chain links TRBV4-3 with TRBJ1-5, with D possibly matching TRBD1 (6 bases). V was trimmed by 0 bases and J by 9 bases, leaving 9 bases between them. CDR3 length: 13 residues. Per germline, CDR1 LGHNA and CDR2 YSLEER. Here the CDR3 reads CASSQEGGGPQHF. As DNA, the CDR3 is TGCGCCAGCAGCCAAGAAGGGGGGGGGCCCCAGCATTTT.

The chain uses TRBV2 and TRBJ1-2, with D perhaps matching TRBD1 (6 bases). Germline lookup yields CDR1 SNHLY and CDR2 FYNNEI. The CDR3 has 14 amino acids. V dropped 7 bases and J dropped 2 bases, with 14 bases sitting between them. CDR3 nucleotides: TGTGCCAGCACTCGCGGACAGACCAACTATGGCTACACCTTC. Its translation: CASTRGQTNYGYTF.

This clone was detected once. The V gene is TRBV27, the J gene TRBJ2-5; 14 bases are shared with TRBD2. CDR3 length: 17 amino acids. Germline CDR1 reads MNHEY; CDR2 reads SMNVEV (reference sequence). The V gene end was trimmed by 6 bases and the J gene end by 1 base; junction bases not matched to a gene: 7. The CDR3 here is CASSYLGTSGGQETQYF. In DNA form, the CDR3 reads TGTGCCAGCAGCTACCTTGGGACTAGCGGGGGCCAAGAGACCCAGTACTTC.

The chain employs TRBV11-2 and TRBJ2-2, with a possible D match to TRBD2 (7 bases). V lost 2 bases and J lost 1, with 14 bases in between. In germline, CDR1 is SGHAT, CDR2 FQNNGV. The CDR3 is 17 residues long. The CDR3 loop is CASSLRAGAGNTGELFF. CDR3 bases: TGTGCCAGCAGCTTAAGGGCGGGGGCCGGGAACACCGGGGAGCTGTTTTTT.

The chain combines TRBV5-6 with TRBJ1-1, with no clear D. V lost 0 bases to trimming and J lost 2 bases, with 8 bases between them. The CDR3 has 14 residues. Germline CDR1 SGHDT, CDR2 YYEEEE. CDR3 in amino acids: CASSLGLPNTEAFF. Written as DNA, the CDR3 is TGTGCCAGCAGCTTGGGTCTCCCCAACACTGAAGCTTTCTTT.

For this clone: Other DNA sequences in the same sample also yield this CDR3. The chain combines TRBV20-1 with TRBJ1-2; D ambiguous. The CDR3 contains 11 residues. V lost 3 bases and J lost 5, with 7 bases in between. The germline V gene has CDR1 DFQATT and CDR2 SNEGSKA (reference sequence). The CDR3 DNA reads TGCAGTGCTAGTGCCGGGTATGGCTACACCTTC. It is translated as CSASAGYGYTF.

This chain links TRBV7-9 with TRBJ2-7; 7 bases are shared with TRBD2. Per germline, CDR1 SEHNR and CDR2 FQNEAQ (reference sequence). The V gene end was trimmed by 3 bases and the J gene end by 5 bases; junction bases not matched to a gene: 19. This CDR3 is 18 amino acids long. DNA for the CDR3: TGTGCCAGCAGCTTGGCCTACGGGACTACTCTCCGGGGCCACGAGCAGTACTTC. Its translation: CASSLAYGTTLRGHEQYF.

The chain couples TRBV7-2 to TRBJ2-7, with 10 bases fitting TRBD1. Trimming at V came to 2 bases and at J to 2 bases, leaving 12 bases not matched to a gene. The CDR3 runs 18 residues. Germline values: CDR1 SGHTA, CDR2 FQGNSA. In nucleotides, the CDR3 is TGTGCCAGCAGCTTAAAGTCCGAGGGACAGGGGTCTACCTACGAGCAGTACTTC. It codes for CASSLKSEGQGSTYEQYF.

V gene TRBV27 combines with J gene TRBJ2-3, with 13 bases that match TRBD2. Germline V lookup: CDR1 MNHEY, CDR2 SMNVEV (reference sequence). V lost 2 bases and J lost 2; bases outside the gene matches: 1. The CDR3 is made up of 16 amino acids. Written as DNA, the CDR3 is TGTGCCAGCAGTTTAGGGACTAGCGGGGCCACAGATACGCAGTATTTT. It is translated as CASSLGTSGATDTQYF.

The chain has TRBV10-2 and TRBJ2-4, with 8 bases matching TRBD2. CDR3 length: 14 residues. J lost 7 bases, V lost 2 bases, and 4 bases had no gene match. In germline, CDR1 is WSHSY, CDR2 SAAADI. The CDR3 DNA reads TGCGCCAGCAGTGAGGAGGGACTAGGGAACATTCAGTACTTC. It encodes CASSEEGLGNIQYF.

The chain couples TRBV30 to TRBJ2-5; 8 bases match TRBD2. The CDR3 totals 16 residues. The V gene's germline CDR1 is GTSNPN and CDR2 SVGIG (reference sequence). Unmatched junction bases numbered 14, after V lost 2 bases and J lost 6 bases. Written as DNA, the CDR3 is TGTGCCTGGAGTATTACCGGGGGCGGGGGGATCCAGACCCAGTACTTC. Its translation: CAWSITGGGGIQTQYF.

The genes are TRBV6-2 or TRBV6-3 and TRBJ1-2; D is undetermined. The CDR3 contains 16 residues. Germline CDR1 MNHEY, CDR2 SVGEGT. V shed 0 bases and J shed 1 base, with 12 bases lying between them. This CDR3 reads CASSYSKDTGNYGYTF. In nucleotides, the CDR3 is TGTGCCAGCAGTTACTCCAAAGACACCGGTAACTATGGCTACACCTTC.

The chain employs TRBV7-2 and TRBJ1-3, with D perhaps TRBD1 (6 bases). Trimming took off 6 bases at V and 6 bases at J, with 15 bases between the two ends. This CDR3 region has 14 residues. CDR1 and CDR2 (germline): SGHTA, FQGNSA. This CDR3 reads CASSSDRWENTIYF. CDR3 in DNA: TGTGCCAGCAGTTCCGACAGGTGGGAAAACACCATATATTTT.

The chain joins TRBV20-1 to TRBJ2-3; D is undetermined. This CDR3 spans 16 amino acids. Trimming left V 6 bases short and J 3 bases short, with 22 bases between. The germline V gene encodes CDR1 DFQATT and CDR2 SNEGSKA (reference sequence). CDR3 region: CSASSPPTAATDTQYF. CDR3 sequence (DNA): TGCAGTGCAAGTTCCCCTCCCACCGCGGCGACAGATACGCAGTATTTT.

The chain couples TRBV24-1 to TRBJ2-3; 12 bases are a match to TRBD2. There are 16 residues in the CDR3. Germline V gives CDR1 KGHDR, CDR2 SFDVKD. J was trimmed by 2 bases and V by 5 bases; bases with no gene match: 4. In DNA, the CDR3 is TGTGCCACCAGTGGACCTAGCGGGGGGGCCACAGATACGCAGTATTTT. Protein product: CATSGPSGGATDTQYF.

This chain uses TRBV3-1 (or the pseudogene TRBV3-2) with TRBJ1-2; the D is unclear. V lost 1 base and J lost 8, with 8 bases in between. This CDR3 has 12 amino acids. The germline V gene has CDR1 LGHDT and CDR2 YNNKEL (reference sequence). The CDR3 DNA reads TGTGCCAGCAGCCAAGGGCCGGGGGGCTACACCTTC. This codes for CASSQGPGGYTF.

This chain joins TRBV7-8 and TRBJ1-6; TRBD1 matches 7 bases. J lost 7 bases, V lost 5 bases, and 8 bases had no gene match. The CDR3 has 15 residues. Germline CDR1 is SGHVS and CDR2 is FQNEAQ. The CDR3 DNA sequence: TGTGCCAGCAGCCAGGACAGGCAGGTGAATTCACCCCTCCACTTT. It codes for CASSQDRQVNSPLHF. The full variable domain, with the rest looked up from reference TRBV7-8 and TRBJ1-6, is GAGVSQSPRYKVAKRGQDVALRCDPISGHVSLFWYQQALGQGPEFLTYFQNEAQLDKSGLPSDRFFAERPEGSVSTLKIQRTQQEDSAVYLCASSQDRQVNSPLHFGNGTRLTVT.